This T cell receptor (beta chain) is from a study of blood T cell repertoires in COVID-19. Across the study: Sources were T cells, B-cell-depleted T cells, or PBMCs; the material itself was cDNA or gDNA.

Germline assignment: CDR1 SGHDT and CDR2 YYEEEE. V shed 4 bases and J 10 bases; nucleotides not matched to a gene: 11. The CDR3 length is 14 residues. Assay: immunoSEQ multiplex PCR; the TCRdb copy retains only in-frame clones and omits some. The sample gives 200,000 to 300,000 clones, around 90% of which show up once; approximately 7.6% is in the top ten. This receptor was obtained from a man aged 60 to 69 who had recovered from COVID-19. V and J are TRBV5-6 and TRBJ1-1; 9 bases line up with TRBD1. Sequencing used peripheral blood. The CDR3 loop reads CASSPRGTGFGAFF. CDR3 bases: TGTGCCAGCAGCCCCCGGGGGACAGGGTTCGGAGCTTTCTTT.